This T cell receptor beta chain is from a study of CD8 T cells in Susac syndrome. Study-level findings and limits: It was acknowledged in the study that the number of individuals who were included in its TCR sequencing and HLA analysis was relatively small.

Reverse transcription of about 0.5 to 1 ug RNA used random hexamers. Amplification of TCR beta CDR3 across 54 Vbeta and 13 Jbeta was performed with immunoSEQ multiplex PCR. Each CDR3 protein is one row after TCRdb ran MiXCR on the immunoSEQ multiplex PCR reads. Seen here are approximately 110,000 distinct CDR3 sequences, approximately 93% observed once, and the top ten hold approximately 0.31%. As for this clonotype: No antigen is known for it.

Trimming cost V 5 bases and J 4 bases; bases outside gene matches: 10. Germline V gene sequence: CDR1 SGHRS, CDR2 YFSETQ. This CDR3 has 15 residues. Sequencing of TCR beta drew on CD8+ and CD4+ T cells from blood. V usage is TRBV5-1 and J usage is TRBJ1-2; 8 nucleotides agree with TRBD1. The receptor was derived from a human donor with multiple sclerosis. Sequenced: CD8+ T cells from PBMCs. The CDR3 DNA is TGCGCCAGCAGTCGGTGGACAGGGTCTGTCTATGGCTACACCTTC. Its translation is CASSRWTGSVYGYTF.